This T cell receptor (beta chain) was identified during a study of blood T cells in healthy people across ages. Turning to the study itself: Template-switching capture recovered about one barcoded beta molecule per two T cells. Study results and limitations: It was held that diversity estimates obtained from one million T cells represented underestimates.

Then a second PCR, running roughly 7 to 11 cycles, was carried out with a sample-barcoded 5' primer and a J-beta primer mix. TCRdb processed the 5' RACE reads anew with MiXCR; each CDR3 protein has one entry. Among some 750,000 distinct CDR3 sequences listed, about a fifth were seen once. Germline V gives CDR1 SEHNR, CDR2 FQNEAQ (reference sequence). The CDR3 loop spans 14 amino acids. V was clipped by 6 bases and J by 1 base; unmatched bases: 5. Note on this clonotype: What it binds is not known.

This TCR came from a man in his 70s in good health. What was sequenced was blood. The J gene is TRBJ1-2, the V gene TRBV7-9; 7 bases match TRBD1. CDR3 residues: CASRPGQRNYGYTF. CDR3 in DNA: TGTGCCAGCAGACCGGGACAGCGTAACTATGGCTACACCTTC.